The rows below give T cell receptor beta chains drawn from one sample of a study of blood T cell repertoires in COVID-19. Produced via immunoSEQ multiplex PCR; TCRdb's table is partial and in-frame only. The profile shows around 52,000 clones, 80% to 90% of them singletons. The sequenced material came from peripheral blood. Receptors were obtained from a human donor in a cohort sampled during active COVID-19. Each CDR3 is given with its conserved first and last residue.

v_gene,CDR3aa
TRBV5-6,CASSPNPRRGTYSYEQYF
TRBV2,CASRPDSNQPQHF
TRBV4-2,CASRQAGGGTGELFF
TRBV6-1,CASSEDGGGAEKLFF
TRBV2,CASGGGAVGEKLFF
TRBV18,CASSRTGGMLSNQPQHF
TRBV13,CASSPGTSAPSYEQYF
TRBV7-3,CASSLHSLSTDTQYF
TRBV5-1,CASSPTGVQSPLHF
TRBV24-1,CATSDPGLSSTDTQYF
TRBV28,CASSLDPGAGGQPQHF
TRBV9,CASSVDAGTALYGYTF
TRBV5-1,CASSRDRGGTDTQYF
TRBV3-1/TRBV3-2,CASSRPGQTNYGYTF
TRBV5-3,CARSSPGSGGTDTQYF
TRBV5-1,CASSLVRGREETQYF
TRBV6-5,CASSWNFGPNEQFF
TRBV10-3,CAISDRTSGGLNTGELFF
TRBV27,CASSLLGERYGEQYF
TRBV5-1,CASSVGQSRYTDTQYF
TRBV19,CASSIAGVGEETQYF
TRBV10-3,CAMGAPYEQYF
TRBV19,CASSRGLELNEQFF
TRBV7-7,CASSPPLSGLAKNIQYF
TRBV6-5,CATQGLASPLHF
TRBV24-1,CATSGVAGGRNEQFF
TRBV5-1,CASRDLSPGELFF
TRBV20-1,CSASRASGGAYNEQFF
TRBV6-5,CASSRPWGTDTQYF
TRBV6-1,CASSDRKIDRAVAKNIQYF
TRBV11-2,CASSPGGPVNTEAFF
TRBV25-1,CASSLSGRYNEQFF
TRBV2,CASSDPPAGRAFF
TRBV10-3,CAISKPGTGGYYGYTF
TRBV6-5,CASNDRLSSGNTIYF
TRBV12-3/TRBV12-4,CASRNQGGGELFF
TRBV6-4,CASSDPGADTQYF
TRBV30,CAWSVPLGRSNQPQHF
TRBV7-3,CASSLRGPKETQYF